Presented here are 15 T cell receptor beta chains from one specimen sequenced in a study of persistence of HIV-infected CD4 T cells. No antigen has been identified for these receptors. The libraries were made with immunoSEQ version 4 in survey mode. Assay used: immunoSEQ multiplex PCR; TCRdb lists only in-frame clones, some missing. Among some 45,000 clones listed, about 87% were seen once. Nonspecific anti-CD3/anti-CD28 bead stimulation represents the broad CD4+ T cell repertoire. CD4+ T cells upregulating both CD40 ligand and CD69 were sorted as responding cells. The sequences come from CD4+ T cells sorted from PBMCs after approximately 19-hour stimulation, collected from a patient who received antiretroviral therapy. These receptors came from an adult woman with HIV who was CMV-seropositive.

The J gene is TRBJ2-1, the V gene TRBV29-1; D perhaps matches TRBD2 (5 bases). V was cut by 4 bases and J by 7 bases, with 8 bases left in between. The CDR3 runs to 11 residues. The germline V gene has CDR1 SQVTM and CDR2 ANQGSEA. The CDR3 bases are TGCAGCGTTGTGCGAGGGAATGAGCAGTTCTTC. Protein product: CSVVRGNEQFF.

This chain links TRBV7-2 with TRBJ2-5; D is ambiguous. This CDR3 contains 13 residues. The V and J ends lost 1 base and 5 bases respectively, with 8 bases between them. In germline, CDR1 is SGHTA, CDR2 FQGNSA. CDR3 residues: CASSLVSAETQYF. For the CDR3, the DNA is TGTGCCAGCAGCTTAGTCAGTGCGGAGACCCAGTACTTC.

The chain combines TRBV3-1 (or the pseudogene TRBV3-2) with TRBJ1-6, with D uncertain. Germline V gene lookup returns CDR1 LGHDT and CDR2 YNNKEL (reference sequence). This CDR3 spans 13 amino acids. The V end lost 0 bases, the J end lost 6 bases, and 3 bases lay between the germline ends. Here the CDR3 DNA reads TGTGCCAGCAGCCAAGACTTTAATTCACCCCTCCACTTT. As protein: CASSQDFNSPLHF.

CDR3 sequence: CASSLAGISPLHF. The CDR3 nucleotides read TGTGCCAGCAGCTTGGCCGGAATTTCACCCCTCCACTTT. The rearrangement links TRBV7-2 to TRBJ1-6; D unclear. The V end lost 3 bases, the J end lost 9 bases, and 9 bases lay between the germline ends. This CDR3 is built from 13 residues. Germline V CDR1 and CDR2: SGHTA, FQGNSA.

This clone was observed a handful of times. This chain connects TRBV25-1 to TRBJ2-7; D gene unclear. CDR3 length: 11 amino acids. Germline CDR1 MGHDK, CDR2 SYGVNS. V dropped 8 bases and J dropped 5 bases, with 10 bases sitting between them. The CDR3 bases are TGTGCCAGCGCCCGGTACGACGAGCAGTACTTC. Amino acids: CASARYDEQYF.

This clone was counted only a few times. The chain has TRBV28 and TRBJ1-4; 10 bases fit TRBD1. Germline V gives CDR1 MDHEN, CDR2 SYDVKM. There are 13 residues in the CDR3. V was pared by 5 bases and J by 7 bases, with 1 base of the junction left unmatched. The CDR3 here is CASSRQGAEKLFF. Written as DNA, the CDR3 is TGTGCCAGCAGTCGACAGGGGGCTGAAAAACTGTTTTTT.

The chain couples TRBV5-4 to TRBJ2-2, with D unclear. The CDR3 is made up of 14 amino acids. Between the trimmed V and J ends, which lost 2 bases and 2 bases, there was a span of 7 bases. CDR1 is SGHNT and CDR2 is YYREEE in the germline V gene (reference sequence). This CDR3 reads CASSFSVNTGELFF. Here the CDR3 DNA reads TGTGCCAGCAGCTTTTCAGTCAACACCGGGGAGCTGTTTTTT.

V gene TRBV10-3 combines with J gene TRBJ2-1, with D possibly being TRBD1 (5 bases). CDR1 ENHRY and CDR2 SYGVKD come from the germline V gene. Trimming removed 6 bases at V and 3 bases at J, with 6 bases between. The length of the CDR3 is 12 residues. The CDR3 is CAIRDSYNEQFF. The DNA of the CDR3 is TGTGCCATCAGAGACAGCTACAATGAGCAGTTCTTC.

The chain recombines TRBV5-5 with TRBJ2-7; 10 nucleotides agree with TRBD2. V was pared by 1 base and J by 3 bases, with 7 bases of the junction left unmatched. This CDR3 contains 16 residues. CDR1 and CDR2 from the germline V gene are SGHKS and YYEKEE (reference sequence). CDR3: CASSLRLAGVHYEQYF. The CDR3 DNA follows: TGTGCCAGCAGCTTGCGGCTAGCGGGGGTGCACTACGAGCAGTACTTC. Full variable domain (outside the CDR3, taken from reference TRBV5-5 and TRBJ2-7): DAGVTQSPTHLIKTRGQQVTLRCSPISGHKSVSWYQQVLGQGPQFIFQYYEKEERGRGNFPDRFSARQFPNYSSELNVNALLLGDSALYLCASSLRLAGVHYEQYFGPGTRLTVT.

This clone has only one observation. The chain recombines TRBV5-5 with TRBJ1-2; D remains ambiguous. Germline CDR1 and CDR2: SGHKS and YYEKEE (reference sequence). The V end lost 6 bases, the J end lost 3 bases, and 12 bases lay between the germline ends. CDR3 length equals 13 residues. CDR3 DNA sequence: TGTGCCAGCATAGGGCTCCTCGACTATGGCTACACCTTC. This translates into CASIGLLDYGYTF.

The chain is built from TRBV14 and TRBJ1-4; weak D call: TRBD1 (6 bases). The CDR3 sequence is 16 residues long. Trimming stripped 5 bases from V and 4 bases from J, with 17 bases between. CDR1 and CDR2 from the germline V gene are SGHDN and FVKESK. DNA for the CDR3: TGTGCCAGCAGCTTGCTCGGGGGGGCGTTTAATGAAAAACTGTTTTTT. Encoded protein: CASSLLGGAFNEKLFF.

The chain uses TRBV10-3 and TRBJ1-1; perhaps TRBD1 as D (6 bases). The V and J ends lost 6 bases and 4 bases respectively, with 12 bases between them. This CDR3 contains 13 residues. Germline values: CDR1 ENHRY, CDR2 SYGVKD. The CDR3 nucleotides are TGTGCCATCAGCGCCGGACAGACCACTGAAGCTTTCTTT. Protein product: CAISAGQTTEAFF.

The V call is TRBV12-3 or TRBV12-4, the J call TRBJ2-2; 7 bases are a match to TRBD1. Trimming removed 6 bases from V and 5 bases from J; junction bases left unmatched: 3. The CDR3 runs to 13 residues. The CDR3 DNA sequence: TGTGCCAGCAGCCCAGGGGGTACCGGGGAGCTGTTTTTT. It yields the protein CASSPGGTGELFF.

The chain employs TRBV3-1 (or the pseudogene TRBV3-2) and TRBJ2-3; TRBD2 is a possible D gene (6 bases). The CDR3 consists of 14 residues. Trimming stripped 2 bases from V and 1 base from J, with 7 bases between. Germline CDR1 and CDR2: LGHDT and YNNKEL (reference sequence). In nucleotides, the CDR3 is TGTGCCAGCAGCCAACGCGGGGGCACAGATACGCAGTATTTT. This encodes CASSQRGGTDTQYF.

This sequence joins TRBV3-1 (or the pseudogene TRBV3-2) and TRBJ1-1, with 8 bases matching TRBD1. CDR3 length equals 16 residues. The V gene end was trimmed by 1 base and the J gene end by 2 bases; junction bases not matched to a gene: 6. The germline gives CDR1 LGHDT, CDR2 YNNKEL (reference sequence). The CDR3 nucleotides are TGTGCCAGCAGCCAAGCCCGACAGGGGTATAACACTGAAGCTTTCTTT. Its translation is CASSQARQGYNTEAFF.